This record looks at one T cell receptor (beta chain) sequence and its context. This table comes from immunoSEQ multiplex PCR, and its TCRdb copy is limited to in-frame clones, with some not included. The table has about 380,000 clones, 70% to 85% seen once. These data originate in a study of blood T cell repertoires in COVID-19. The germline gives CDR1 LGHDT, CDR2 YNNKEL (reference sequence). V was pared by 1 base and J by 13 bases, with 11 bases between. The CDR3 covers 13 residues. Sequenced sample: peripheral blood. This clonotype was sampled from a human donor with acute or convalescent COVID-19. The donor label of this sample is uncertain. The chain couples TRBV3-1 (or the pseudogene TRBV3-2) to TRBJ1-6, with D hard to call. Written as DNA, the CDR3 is TGTGCCAGCAGCCAAGGGCCCACCGGGCCCCTCCACTTT. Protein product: CASSQGPTGPLHF.